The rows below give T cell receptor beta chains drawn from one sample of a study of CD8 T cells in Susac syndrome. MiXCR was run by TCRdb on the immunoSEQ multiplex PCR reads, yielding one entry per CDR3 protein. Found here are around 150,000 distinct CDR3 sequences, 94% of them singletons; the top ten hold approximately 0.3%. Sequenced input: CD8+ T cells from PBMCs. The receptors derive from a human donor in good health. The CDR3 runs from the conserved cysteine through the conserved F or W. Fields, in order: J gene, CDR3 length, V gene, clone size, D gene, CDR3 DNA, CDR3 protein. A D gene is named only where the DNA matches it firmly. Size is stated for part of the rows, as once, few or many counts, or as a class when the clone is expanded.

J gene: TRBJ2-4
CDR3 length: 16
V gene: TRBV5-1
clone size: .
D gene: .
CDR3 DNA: TGCGCCAGCAGTTATATTGGGGGGGGCGCCAAAAACATTCAGTACTTC
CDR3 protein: CASSYIGGGAKNIQYF

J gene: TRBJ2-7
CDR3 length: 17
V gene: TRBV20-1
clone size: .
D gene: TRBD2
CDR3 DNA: TGCAGTGCTAGTGGTCATAGGGGGGGACTAGCCGCCTACGAGCAGTACTTC
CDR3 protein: CSASGHRGGLAAYEQYF

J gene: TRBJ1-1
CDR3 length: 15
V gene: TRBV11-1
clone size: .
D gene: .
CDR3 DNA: TGTGCCAGCATCATCGCCGACGGGACGAACACTGAAGCTTTCTTT
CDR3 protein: CASIIADGTNTEAFF

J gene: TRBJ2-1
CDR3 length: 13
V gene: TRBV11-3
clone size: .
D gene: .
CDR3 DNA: TGTGCCAGCAGCTTGACGCGATACAATGAGCAGTTCTTC
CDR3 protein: CASSLTRYNEQFF

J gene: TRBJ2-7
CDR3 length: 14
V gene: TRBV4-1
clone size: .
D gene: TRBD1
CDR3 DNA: TGCGCCAGCAGCCTTCGGACAGGGAACTACGAGCAGTACTTC
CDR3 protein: CASSLRTGNYEQYF

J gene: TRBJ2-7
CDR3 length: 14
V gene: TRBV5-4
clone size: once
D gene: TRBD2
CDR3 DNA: TGTGCCAGCAGCCCTCTAGCGGGAGTTCACGAGCAGTACTTC
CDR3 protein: CASSPLAGVHEQYF

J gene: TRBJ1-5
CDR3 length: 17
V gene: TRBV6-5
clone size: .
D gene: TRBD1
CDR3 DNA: TGTGCCAGCAGTTGGTACCGTGAGACAGGGAGTGATCAGCCCCAGCATTTT
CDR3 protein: CASSWYRETGSDQPQHF

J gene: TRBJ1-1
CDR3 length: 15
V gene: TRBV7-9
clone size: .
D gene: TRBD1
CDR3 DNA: TGTGCCAGCAGCGCGGCCGGACAGGGTAGAACTGAAGCTTTCTTT
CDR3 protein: CASSAAGQGRTEAFF

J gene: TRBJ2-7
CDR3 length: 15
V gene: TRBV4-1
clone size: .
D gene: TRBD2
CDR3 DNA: TGCGCCAGCAGCCACGTCGCTAGCGGGGCCTACGAGCAGTACTTC
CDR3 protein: CASSHVASGAYEQYF

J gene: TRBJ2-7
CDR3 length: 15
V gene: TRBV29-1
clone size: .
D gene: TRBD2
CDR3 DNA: TGCAGCGCACAGGAGACTAGCGGGACGGCTTACGAGCAGTACTTC
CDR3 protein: CSAQETSGTAYEQYF

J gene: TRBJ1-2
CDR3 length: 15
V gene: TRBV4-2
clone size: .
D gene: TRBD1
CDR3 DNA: TGTGCCAGCAGCCAAGATTCAGGGGGTAACTATGGCTACACCTTC
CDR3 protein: CASSQDSGGNYGYTF